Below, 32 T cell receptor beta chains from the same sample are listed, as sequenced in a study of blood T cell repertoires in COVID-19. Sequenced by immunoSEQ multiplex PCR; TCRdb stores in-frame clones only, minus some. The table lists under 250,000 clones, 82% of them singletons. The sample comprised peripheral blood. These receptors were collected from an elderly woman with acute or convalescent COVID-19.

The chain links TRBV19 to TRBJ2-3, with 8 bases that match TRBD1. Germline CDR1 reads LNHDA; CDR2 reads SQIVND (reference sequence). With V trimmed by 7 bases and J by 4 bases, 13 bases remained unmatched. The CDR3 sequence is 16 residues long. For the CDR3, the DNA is TGTGCCAGTACCGAAATCGGGACAGGTGGCTCAGATACGCAGTATTTT. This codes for CASTEIGTGGSDTQYF.

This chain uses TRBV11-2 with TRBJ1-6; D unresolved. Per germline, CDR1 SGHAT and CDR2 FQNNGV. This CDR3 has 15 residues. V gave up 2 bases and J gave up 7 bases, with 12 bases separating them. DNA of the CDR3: TGTGCCAGCAGCTTAAATAACAGACAAAATTCACCCCTCCACTTT. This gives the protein CASSLNNRQNSPLHF.

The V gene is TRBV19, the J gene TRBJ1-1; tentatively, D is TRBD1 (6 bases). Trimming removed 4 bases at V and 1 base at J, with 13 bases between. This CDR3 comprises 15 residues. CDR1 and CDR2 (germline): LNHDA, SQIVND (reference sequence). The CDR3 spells CASSTSGTPNTEAFF. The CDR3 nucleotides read TGTGCCAGTAGTACCTCCGGGACACCGAACACTGAAGCTTTCTTT.

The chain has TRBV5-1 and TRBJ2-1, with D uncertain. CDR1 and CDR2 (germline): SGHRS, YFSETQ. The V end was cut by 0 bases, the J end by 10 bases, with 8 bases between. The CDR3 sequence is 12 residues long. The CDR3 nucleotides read TGCGCCAGCAGCTTGGAAACGAGAGAGCAGTTCTTC. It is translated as CASSLETREQFF.

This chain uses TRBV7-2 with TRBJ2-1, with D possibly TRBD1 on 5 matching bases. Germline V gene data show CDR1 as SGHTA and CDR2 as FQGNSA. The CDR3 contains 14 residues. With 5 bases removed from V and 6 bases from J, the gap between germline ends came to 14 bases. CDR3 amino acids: CASSPPNRRNEQFF. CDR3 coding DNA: TGTGCCAGCAGCCCCCCCAACAGGCGCAATGAGCAGTTCTTC.

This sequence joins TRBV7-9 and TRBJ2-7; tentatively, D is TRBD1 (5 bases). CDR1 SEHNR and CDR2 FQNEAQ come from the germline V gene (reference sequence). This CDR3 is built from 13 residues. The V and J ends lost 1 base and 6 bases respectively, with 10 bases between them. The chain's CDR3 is CASSLGSQGEQYF. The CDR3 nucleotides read TGTGCCAGCAGCTTAGGATCTCAGGGCGAGCAGTACTTC.

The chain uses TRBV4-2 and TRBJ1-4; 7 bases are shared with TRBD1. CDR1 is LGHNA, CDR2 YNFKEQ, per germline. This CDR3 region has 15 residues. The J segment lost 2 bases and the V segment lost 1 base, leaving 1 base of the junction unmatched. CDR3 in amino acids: CASSQGDSTNEKLFF. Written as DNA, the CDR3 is TGTGCCAGCAGCCAAGGGGACAGTACTAATGAAAAACTGTTTTTT.

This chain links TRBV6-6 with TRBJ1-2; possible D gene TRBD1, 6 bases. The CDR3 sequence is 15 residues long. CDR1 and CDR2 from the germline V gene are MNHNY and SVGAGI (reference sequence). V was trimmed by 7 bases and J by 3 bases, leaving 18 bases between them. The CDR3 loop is CASTPYRENYYGYTF. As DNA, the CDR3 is TGTGCCAGCACTCCGTACAGGGAAAATTACTATGGCTACACCTTC.

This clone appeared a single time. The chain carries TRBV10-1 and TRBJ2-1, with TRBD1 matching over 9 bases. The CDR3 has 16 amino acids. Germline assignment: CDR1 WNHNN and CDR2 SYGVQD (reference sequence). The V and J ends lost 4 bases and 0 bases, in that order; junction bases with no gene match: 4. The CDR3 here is CASSGTGADSYNEQFF. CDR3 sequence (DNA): TGCGCCAGCAGTGGGACAGGGGCCGACTCCTACAATGAGCAGTTCTTC.

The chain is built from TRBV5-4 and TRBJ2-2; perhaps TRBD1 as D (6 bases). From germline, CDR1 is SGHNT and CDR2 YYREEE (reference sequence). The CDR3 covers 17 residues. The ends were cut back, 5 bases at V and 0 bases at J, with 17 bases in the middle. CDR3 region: CASSSGTQVSNTGELFF. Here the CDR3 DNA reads TGTGCCAGCAGTTCCGGGACACAAGTATCGAACACCGGGGAGCTGTTTTTT. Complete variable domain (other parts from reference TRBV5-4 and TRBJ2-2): ETGVTQSPTHLIKTRGQQVTLRCSSQSGHNTVSWYQQALGQGPQFIFQYYREEENGRGNFPPRFSGLQFPNYSSELNVNALELDDSALYLCASSSGTQVSNTGELFFGEGSRLTVL.

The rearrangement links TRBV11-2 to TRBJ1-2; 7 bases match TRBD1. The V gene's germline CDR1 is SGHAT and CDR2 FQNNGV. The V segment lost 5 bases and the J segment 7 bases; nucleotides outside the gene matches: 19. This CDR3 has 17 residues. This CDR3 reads CASSRTGESILGGGYTF. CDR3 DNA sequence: TGTGCCAGCAGCCGTACAGGGGAGAGCATCCTAGGGGGTGGCTACACCTTC.

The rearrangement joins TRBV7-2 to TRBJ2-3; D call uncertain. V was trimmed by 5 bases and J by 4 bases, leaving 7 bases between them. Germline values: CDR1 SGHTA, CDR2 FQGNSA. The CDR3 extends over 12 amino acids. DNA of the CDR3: TGTGCCAGCAGCGTAATGTCAGATACGCAGTATTTT. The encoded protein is CASSVMSDTQYF.

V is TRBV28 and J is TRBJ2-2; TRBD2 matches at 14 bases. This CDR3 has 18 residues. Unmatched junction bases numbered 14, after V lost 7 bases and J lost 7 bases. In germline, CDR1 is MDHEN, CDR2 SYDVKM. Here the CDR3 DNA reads TGTGCCAGCACCCCGGGACTAGCGGGGGTCCTAGGGGGCGGGGAGCTGTTTTTT. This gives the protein CASTPGLAGVLGGGELFF.

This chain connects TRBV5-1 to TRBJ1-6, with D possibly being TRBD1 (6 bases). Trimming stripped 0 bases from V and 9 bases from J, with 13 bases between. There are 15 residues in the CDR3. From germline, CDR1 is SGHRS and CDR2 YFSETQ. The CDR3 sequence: CASSLDVTGSSPLHF. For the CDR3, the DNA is TGCGCCAGCAGCTTGGATGTGACAGGATCTTCACCCCTCCACTTT.

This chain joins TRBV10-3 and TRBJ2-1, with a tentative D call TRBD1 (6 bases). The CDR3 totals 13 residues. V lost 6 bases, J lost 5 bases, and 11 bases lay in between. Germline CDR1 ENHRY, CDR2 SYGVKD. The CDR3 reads CAISADRNNEQFF. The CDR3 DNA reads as TGTGCCATCAGCGCGGACAGAAACAATGAGCAGTTCTTC.

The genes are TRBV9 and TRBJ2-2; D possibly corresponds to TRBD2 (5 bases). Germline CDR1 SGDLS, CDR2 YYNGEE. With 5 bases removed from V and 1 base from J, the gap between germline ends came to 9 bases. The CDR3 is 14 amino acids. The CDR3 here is CASSRGRNTGELFF. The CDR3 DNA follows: TGTGCCAGCAGTCGCGGGCGGAACACCGGGGAGCTGTTTTTT. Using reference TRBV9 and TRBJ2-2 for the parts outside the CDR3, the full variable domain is DSGVTQTPKHLITATGQRVTLRCSPRSGDLSVYWYQQSLDQGLQFLIQYYNGEERAKGNILERFSAQQFPDLHSELNLSSLELGDSALYFCASSRGRNTGELFFGEGSRLTVL.

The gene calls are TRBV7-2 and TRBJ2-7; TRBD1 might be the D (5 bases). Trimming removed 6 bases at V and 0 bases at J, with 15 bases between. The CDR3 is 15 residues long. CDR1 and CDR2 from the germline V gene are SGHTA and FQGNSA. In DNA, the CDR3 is TGTGCCAGCAGACGTCAGGGCCGTAGCTCCTACGAGCAGTACTTC. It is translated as CASRRQGRSSYEQYF.

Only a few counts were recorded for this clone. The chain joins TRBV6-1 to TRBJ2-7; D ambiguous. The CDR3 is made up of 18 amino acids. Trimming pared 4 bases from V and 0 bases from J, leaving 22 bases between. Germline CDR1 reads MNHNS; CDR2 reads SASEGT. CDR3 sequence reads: CASSVVSYFRRSSYEQYF. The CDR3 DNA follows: TGTGCCAGCAGTGTGGTCTCGTATTTCCGGCGGAGCTCCTACGAGCAGTACTTC.

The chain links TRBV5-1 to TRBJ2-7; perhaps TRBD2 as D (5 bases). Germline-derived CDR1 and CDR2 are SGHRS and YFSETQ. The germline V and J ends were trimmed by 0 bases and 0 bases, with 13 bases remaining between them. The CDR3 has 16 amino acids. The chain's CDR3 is CASSLAARGSSYEQYF. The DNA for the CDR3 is TGCGCCAGCAGCTTGGCTGCTCGGGGTAGCTCCTACGAGCAGTACTTC.

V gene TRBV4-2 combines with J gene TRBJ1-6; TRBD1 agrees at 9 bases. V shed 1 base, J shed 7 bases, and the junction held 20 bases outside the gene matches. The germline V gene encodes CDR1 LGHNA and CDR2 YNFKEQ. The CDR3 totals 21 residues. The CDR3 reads CASSQGEPGQGFLSSNSPLHF. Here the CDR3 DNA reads TGTGCCAGCAGCCAAGGGGAACCGGGACAGGGATTTCTCTCCAGCAATTCACCCCTCCACTTT.

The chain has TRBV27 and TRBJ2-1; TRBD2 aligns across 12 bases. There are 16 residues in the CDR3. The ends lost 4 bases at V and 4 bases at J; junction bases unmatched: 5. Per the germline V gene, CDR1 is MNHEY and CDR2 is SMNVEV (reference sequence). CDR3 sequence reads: CASSSRTSGVYNEQFF. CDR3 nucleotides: TGTGCCAGCAGTTCCCGGACTAGCGGGGTATACAATGAGCAGTTCTTC.

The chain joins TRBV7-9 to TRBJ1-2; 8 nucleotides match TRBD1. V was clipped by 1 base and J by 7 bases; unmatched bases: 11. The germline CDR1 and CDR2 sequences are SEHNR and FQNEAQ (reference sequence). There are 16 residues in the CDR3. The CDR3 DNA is TGTGCCAGCAGCTTAGTGGGACAGGCCTCGGTGTCTGGCTACACCTTC. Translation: CASSLVGQASVSGYTF.

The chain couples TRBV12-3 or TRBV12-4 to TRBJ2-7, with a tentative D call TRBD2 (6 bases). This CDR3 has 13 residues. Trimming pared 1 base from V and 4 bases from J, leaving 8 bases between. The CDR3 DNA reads TGTGCCAGCAGTTTAGGGGGGGAGTACGAGCAGTACTTC. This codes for CASSLGGEYEQYF.

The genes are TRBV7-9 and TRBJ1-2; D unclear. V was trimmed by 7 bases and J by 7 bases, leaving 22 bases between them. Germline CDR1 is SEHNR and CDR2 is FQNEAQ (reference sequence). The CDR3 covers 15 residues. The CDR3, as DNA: TGTGCCAGCACCCGAGGAACAGACAACGGGGTTGGCTACACCTTC. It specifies CASTRGTDNGVGYTF.

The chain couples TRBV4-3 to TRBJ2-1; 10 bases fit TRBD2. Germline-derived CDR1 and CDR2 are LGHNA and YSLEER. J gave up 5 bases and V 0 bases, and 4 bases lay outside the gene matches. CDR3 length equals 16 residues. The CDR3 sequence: CASSQELTSGHNEQFF. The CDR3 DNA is TGCGCCAGCAGCCAAGAGTTGACTAGCGGGCACAATGAGCAGTTCTTC.

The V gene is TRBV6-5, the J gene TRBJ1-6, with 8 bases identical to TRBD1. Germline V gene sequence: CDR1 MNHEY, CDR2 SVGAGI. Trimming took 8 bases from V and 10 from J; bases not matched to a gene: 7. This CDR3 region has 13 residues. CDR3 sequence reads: CASLGTGSSPLHF. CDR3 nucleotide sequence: TGTGCCAGCTTGGGGACAGGTTCCTCACCCCTCCACTTT.

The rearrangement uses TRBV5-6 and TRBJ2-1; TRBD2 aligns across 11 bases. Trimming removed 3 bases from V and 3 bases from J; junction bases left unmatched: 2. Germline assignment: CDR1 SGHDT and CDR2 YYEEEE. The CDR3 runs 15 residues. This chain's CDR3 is CASSSGTSGYNEQFF. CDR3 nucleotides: TGTGCCAGCAGCTCCGGGACTAGCGGCTACAATGAGCAGTTCTTC.

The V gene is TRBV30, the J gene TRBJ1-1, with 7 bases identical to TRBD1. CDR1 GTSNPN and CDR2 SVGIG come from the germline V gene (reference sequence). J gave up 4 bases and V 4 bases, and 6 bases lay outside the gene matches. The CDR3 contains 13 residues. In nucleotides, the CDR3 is TGTGCCTGGACAAAGGGGGCAGGCACTGAAGCTTTCTTT. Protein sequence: CAWTKGAGTEAFF.

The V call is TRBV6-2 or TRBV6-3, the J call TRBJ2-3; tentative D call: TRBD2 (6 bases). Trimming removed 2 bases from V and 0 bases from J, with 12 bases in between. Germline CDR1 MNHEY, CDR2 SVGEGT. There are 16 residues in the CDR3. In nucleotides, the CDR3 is TGTGCCAGCAGTTACGGGGGGACTTCTAGCACAGATACGCAGTATTTT. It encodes CASSYGGTSSTDTQYF.

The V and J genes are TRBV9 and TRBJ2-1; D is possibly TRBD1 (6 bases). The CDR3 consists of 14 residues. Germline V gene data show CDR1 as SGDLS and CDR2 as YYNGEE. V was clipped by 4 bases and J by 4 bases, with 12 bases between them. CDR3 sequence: CASSLEDSYNEQFF. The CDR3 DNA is TGTGCCAGCAGCCTCGAGGACAGTTACAATGAGCAGTTCTTC.

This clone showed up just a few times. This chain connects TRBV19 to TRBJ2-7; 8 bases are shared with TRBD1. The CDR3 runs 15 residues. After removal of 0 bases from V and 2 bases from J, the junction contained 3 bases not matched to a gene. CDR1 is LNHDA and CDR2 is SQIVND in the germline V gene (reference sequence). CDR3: CASSIESDRAYEQYF. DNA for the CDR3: TGTGCCAGTAGTATAGAGTCGGACAGGGCCTACGAGCAGTACTTC.

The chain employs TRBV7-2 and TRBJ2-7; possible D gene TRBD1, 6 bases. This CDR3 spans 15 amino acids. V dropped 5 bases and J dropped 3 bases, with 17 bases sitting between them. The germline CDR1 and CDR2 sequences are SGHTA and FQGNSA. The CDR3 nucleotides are TGTGCCAGCAGCCAAACAGGGCCGGGGAACTACGAGCAGTACTTC. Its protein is CASSQTGPGNYEQYF.